The sequence of this T cell receptor beta chain was determined in a study of shared clonotypes between healthy human individuals. V lost 4 bases and J 2 bases, leaving 19 bases between the germline ends. From germline, CDR1 is SGHRS and CDR2 YFSETQ. CDR3 length equals 16 residues. Study conclusions and caveats: The study found lower generation probabilities in non-shared clonotypes than in those shared by all four donors.

The protocol was immunoSEQ multiplex PCR, while the TCRdb copy is restricted to in-frame clones and leaves out a portion. The table lists 1,400,000 or so clones, 98% of them singletons, with approximately 0.38% in the top ten. With respect to this clone: Its target is not known.

The sequence was obtained from a man aged 25-45 years in good health. V gene TRBV5-1 combines with J gene TRBJ2-7; D may be TRBD1 (6 bases). Sequenced material: naive CD4+ T cells sorted from blood. Subset denoted: CD45RA+ positively selected. CDR3 sequence (DNA): TGCGCCAGCAGCCCCTCCGGGACAAGGAACACCTACGAGCAGTACTTC. Residues: CASSPSGTRNTYEQYF.